This T cell receptor (beta chain) is drawn from a study of T cell repertoires in cytomegalovirus infection. TCRdb fed the reads into MiXCR, producing one record per CDR3 protein. The table has over 300,000 distinct CDR3 sequences, 8% to 10% seen once; the top ten hold roughly 4.5%. Comments on this clonotype: Its matching antigen is unknown.

Notes on the study in general: HLA-C-restricted CMV clonotypes gave the most frequent clonotype in two of eight donors.

V shed 0 bases and J shed 6 bases, with 9 bases lying between them. CDR1 SEHNR and CDR2 FQNEAQ come from the germline V gene (reference sequence). The CDR3 extends over 14 amino acids. The sample was PBMCs. The sequence was collected from a human donor in good health (CMV status not recorded). Some clones in this sample may be carry-over from other donors' samples. The chain couples TRBV7-9 to TRBJ2-1; unclear D gene. For the CDR3, the DNA is TGTGCCAGCAGCTTAGCCCTCCTTACCAATGAGCAGTTCTTC. Encoded protein: CASSLALLTNEQFF.